Given below is one TCR beta chain in context. Sequencing used immunoSEQ multiplex PCR; TCRdb keeps in-frame clones, though not all of them. The sample has 200,000 to 250,000 clones, roughly 87% seen once. This sample is part of a study of blood T cell repertoires in COVID-19. The CDR3 sequence is 17 residues long. Germline V lookup: CDR1 ENHRY, CDR2 SYGVKD. Deletions cut 2 bases from V and 4 bases from J, with 19 bases between. The TCR comes from a young man with active or convalescent COVID-19. The chain recombines TRBV10-3 with TRBJ2-3; TRBD2 is a possible D gene (6 bases). The sample taken for sequencing was peripheral blood. The CDR3 nucleotides read TGTGCCATCAGTGAGAGGAGGGAGGTAGCGATCCCAGATACGCAGTATTTT. It encodes CAISERREVAIPDTQYF.